Sequencing of this T cell receptor (beta chain) was carried out in a study of blood T cell repertoires in COVID-19 (dated by TCRdb to the early 2020s). In the study overall: The collaborator samples originated in the United States, Italy and Spain and spanned the acute and convalescent phases of COVID-19. Samples came from the ongoing ImmuneRACE study (first 160 participants) plus 1,254 subjects from 6 global collaborators. Deeply sampled blood TCRbeta repertoires from subjects exposed to, actively infected with, or recovered from COVID-19 were included in the dataset. Where available, HLA class I and class II types were taken from metadata supplied by the sample provider and were not determined by assay-based typing. Sample metadata almost always included a de-identified subject ID, COVID-19 status, age in years and sex. The material from the prospective study consisted of cDNA or gDNA derived from T cells, B-cell-depleted T cells, or PBMCs. The repertoires were released in a freely available public database intended as a resource for research on the immune response to SARS-CoV-2.

The collaborating institutions used their own protocols to collect whole blood in K2EDTA tubes. For TCRbeta analysis, collaborators shipped samples in one of three forms: frozen whole blood, isolated PBMCs, or DNA extracted from either of those sample types. TCRbeta CDR3 regions were amplified from genomic DNA using the immunoSEQ Assay, a bias-controlled multiplex PCR. Per the authors' processing: Within the assay, amplification of reference gene primers was used to estimate how many nucleated cells each sample contained. To quantify the absolute abundance of each unique TCRbeta CDR3 rearrangement, sequence reads were collapsed and filtered. For each sample, productive Simpson clonality was calculated by taking the square root of Simpson's diversity index across productive rearrangements. The source is immuneACCESS, and TCRdb retained only in-frame sequences with V and J called. Part of the clones is not carried over; for the studies checked, unresolved V genes explain less than half of this, and the remainder is unexplained. V and J calls plus clone size are reproduced from that table; the DNA served to infer D and trimming. The sample includes 200,000 to 250,000 clones, with under 90% observed a single time. Together, the top ten hold about 6% of the sample.

As regards this clone: Which antigen it targets is not known. No per-base quality is available; no much larger clone lies one base away.

Based on the germline V gene (reference sequence), the CDR1 and CDR2 sequences are DFQATT and SNEGSKA. Including the terminal cysteine and phenylalanine, the CDR3 comprises 15 residues. Only the CDR3 DNA stays, 45 bases, in frame from base 1. Relative to germline, V is missing 6 bases and J is missing 6 bases, with 15 bases of the junction outside any gene match. The study at large found these results: How much clinical and demographic metadata was included differed by source and by participant, and the metadata was provided uncurated.

Sample: peripheral blood. This receptor was obtained from a man older than 75 with acute or convalescent COVID-19. In this chain, TRBV20-1 is recombined with TRBJ2-3, with TRBD2 identical over 7 junction bases. The DNA sequence is TGCAGTGCCAGTTATCTGGCGGGAGTGGGTGATACGCAGTATTTT. This translates into CSASYLAGVGDTQYF.